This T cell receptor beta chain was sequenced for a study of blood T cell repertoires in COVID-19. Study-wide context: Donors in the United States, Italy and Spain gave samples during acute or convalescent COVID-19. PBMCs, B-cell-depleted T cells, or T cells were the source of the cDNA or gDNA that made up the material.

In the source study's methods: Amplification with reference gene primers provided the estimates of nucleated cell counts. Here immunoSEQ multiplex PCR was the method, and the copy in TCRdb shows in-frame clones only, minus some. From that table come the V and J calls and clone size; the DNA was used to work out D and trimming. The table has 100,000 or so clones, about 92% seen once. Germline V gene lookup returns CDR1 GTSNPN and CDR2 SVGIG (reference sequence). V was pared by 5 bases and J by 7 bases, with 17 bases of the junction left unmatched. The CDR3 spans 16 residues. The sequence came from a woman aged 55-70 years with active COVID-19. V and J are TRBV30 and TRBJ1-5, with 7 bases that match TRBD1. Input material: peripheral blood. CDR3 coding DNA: TGTGCCTGGGACCAGCCCCCGGGACAGAGACGGCAGCCCCAGCATTTT. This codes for CAWDQPPGQRRQPQHF. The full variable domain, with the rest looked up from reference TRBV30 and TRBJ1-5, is SQTIHQWPATLVQPVGSPLSLECTVEGTSNPNLYWYRQAAGRGLQLLFYSVGIGQISSEVPQNLSASRPQDRQFILSSKKLLLSDSGFYLCAWDQPPGQRRQPQHFGDGTRLSIL.